Detailed here is one T cell receptor beta chain. The antigen is unknown. This record belongs to a study of cytomegalovirus exposure and HLA in healthy donors. Study-wide results and limits: DRB1 had the most TCR associations and HLA-C the fewest, a later analysis found, with rates varying by HLA locus.

Both 60 Vbeta primers and 13 Jbeta primers went into the PCR. Generated by immunoSEQ multiplex PCR, the TCRdb table keeps only in-frame clones and is missing some. Seen here are fewer than 200,000 clones, around 74% observed once, and the top ten hold under 1.5%. This CDR3 has 14 amino acids. Per the germline V gene, CDR1 is SNHLY and CDR2 is FYNNEI. With 4 bases clipped from V and 5 bases from J, the junction kept 4 bases outside the gene matches. The clonotype comes from a man aged 18 to 30 in good health and CMV-seronegative. The sequencing input was PBMCs. The chain uses TRBV2 and TRBJ1-5; TRBD1 aligns across 8 bases. CDR3 in DNA: TGTGCCAGCAGTGGGACAGGGCGGGATCAGCCCCAGCATTTT. Protein sequence: CASSGTGRDQPQHF.